Shown below are 29 T cell receptor beta chains from a single sample sequenced in a study of neoadjuvant anti-PD-1 for oral cavity cancer (dated by TCRdb to about 2021). The time point label for this specimen denotes: before neoadjuvant nivolumab. Preparation of the library involved the immunoSEQ multiplex PCR assay. TCRdb obtained this table from immuneACCESS and retained in-frame rearrangements with V and J assigned. These tables miss some clones; where compared with another copy, unresolved V genes account for less than half of the shortfall, and the remainder is unexplained. Recorded for this sample are around 17,000 clones; 64% of them occurred a single time. The top ten clones comprise approximately 3% of the sample. The sample consisted of PBMCs, taken before nivolumab (anti-PD-1) treatment. The receptors here all came from a person between 35 and 79 years old with oral cavity squamous cell carcinoma.

The rearrangement links TRBV6-4 to TRBJ1-1; D not certain. CDR3 length equals 14 residues. In germline, CDR1 is MRHNA, CDR2 SNTAGT. V lost 7 bases to trimming and J lost 2 bases, with 14 bases between them. Here the CDR3 reads CASKNTNQNTEAFF. The CDR3 DNA follows: TGTGCCAGCAAGAACACAAACCAAAACACTGAAGCTTTCTTT.

This chain's CDR3 is CASSDGLVLPYEQYF. Here the CDR3 DNA reads TGTGCCAGCAGTGACGGACTAGTACTCCCCTACGAGCAGTACTTC. The chain uses TRBV6-1 and TRBJ2-7, with TRBD2 identical over 7 bases. CDR3 size: 15 residues. The trim removed 3 bases at V and 2 bases at J, leaving 7 bases unmatched. In germline, CDR1 is MNHNS, CDR2 SASEGT.

This clone appeared a few times. The gene calls are TRBV5-6 and TRBJ2-7, with a tentative D call TRBD2 (6 bases). CDR1 and CDR2 from the germline V gene are SGHDT and YYEEEE. V lost 4 bases, J lost 2 bases, and 13 bases lay in between. CDR3 length equals 14 residues. CDR3 DNA: TGTGCCAGCAGCCCAAGGACTAACGCCTACGAGCAGTACTTC. This gives the protein CASSPRTNAYEQYF.

This chain connects TRBV5-6 to TRBJ2-7; D not resolved. This CDR3 is built from 18 residues. CDR1 is SGHDT and CDR2 is YYEEEE in the germline V gene. The V end was cut by 4 bases, the J end by 1 base, with 24 bases between. The CDR3 nucleotides are TGTGCCAGCAGCAGGAACTTATTAGGCCGCGCGACATCCTACGAGCAGTACTTC. Its protein product is CASSRNLLGRATSYEQYF.

The chain couples TRBV19 to TRBJ2-3; D is tentatively TRBD1 or TRBD2 (6 bases each). This CDR3 region has 18 residues. Germline-derived CDR1 and CDR2 are LNHDA and SQIVND (reference sequence). Trimming removed 4 bases at V and 4 bases at J, with 24 bases between. The CDR3 reads CASSSRGTRMGTPDTQYF. The CDR3, as DNA: TGTGCCAGTAGTAGTCGCGGGACTCGCATGGGGACACCAGATACGCAGTATTTT.

V usage is TRBV30 and J usage is TRBJ2-7, with no clear D. The CDR3 sequence is 13 residues long. The V and J ends lost 2 bases and 3 bases respectively, with 11 bases between them. Germline assignment: CDR1 GTSNPN and CDR2 SVGIG (reference sequence). CDR3 sequence (DNA): TGTGCCTGGAGTTTTAGGGCAAACTACGAGCAGTACTTC. Protein product: CAWSFRANYEQYF. Filled out from reference TRBV30 and TRBJ2-7, the complete variable domain reads SQTIHQWPATLVQPVGSPLSLECTVEGTSNPNLYWYRQAAGRGLQLLFYSVGIGQISSEVPQNLSASRPQDRQFILSSKKLLLSDSGFYLCAWSFRANYEQYFGPGTRLTVT.

This rearrangement joins TRBV5-6 to TRBJ1-4; D call uncertain. The CDR3 sequence is 14 residues long. The germline V gene has CDR1 SGHDT and CDR2 YYEEEE. The V and J ends lost 1 base and 3 bases respectively, with 7 bases between them. In DNA, the CDR3 is TGTGCCAGCAGCTTGAGGCGGCCTAATGAAAAACTGTTTTTT. Amino acid sequence: CASSLRRPNEKLFF.

The V call is TRBV4-1, the J call TRBJ1-3; D is uncertain. Germline CDR1 and CDR2: MGHRA and YSYEKL. There are 15 residues in the CDR3. The V end lost 1 base, the J end lost 2 bases, and 9 bases lay between the germline ends. The CDR3 nucleotides read TGCGCCAGCAGCCAAGGAGAAGGCGCTGGAAACACCATATATTTT. It is translated as CASSQGEGAGNTIYF.

The chain uses TRBV7-8 and TRBJ2-2; D remains unclear. This CDR3 region has 13 residues. V lost 3 bases to trimming and J lost 6 bases, with 8 bases between them. CDR1 and CDR2 (germline): SGHVS, FQNEAQ. DNA of the CDR3: TGTGCCAGCAGCTTTGGATATGCCGGGGAGCTGTTTTTT. It encodes CASSFGYAGELFF.

In its sample, this clone was seen a few times. The chain combines TRBV7-9 with TRBJ2-1, with 7 bases identical to TRBD2. V lost 6 bases to trimming and J lost 4 bases; unmatched junction nucleotides: 9. The CDR3 is 15 residues long. Germline V gives CDR1 SEHNR, CDR2 FQNEAQ (reference sequence). The CDR3 protein is CASSTVAGVYNEQFF. The DNA of the CDR3 is TGTGCCAGCAGTACCGTGGCGGGGGTTTACAATGAGCAGTTCTTC.

The sample holds a few counts of this clone. The CDR3 DNA reads as TGCAGCGCCTTGACAGGGGTGGACGGGGAGCTGTTTTTT. Its translation: CSALTGVDGELFF. This chain connects TRBV29-1 to TRBJ2-2, with 8 bases identical to TRBD1. Trimming took 7 bases from V and 7 from J; bases not matched to a gene: 8. CDR1 is SQVTM, CDR2 ANQGSEA, per germline. The CDR3 consists of 13 residues.

This clone was picked up a small number of times. The chain is built from TRBV2 and TRBJ1-1, with D uncertain. The CDR3 extends over 13 amino acids. In germline, CDR1 is SNHLY, CDR2 FYNNEI. The V and J ends lost 3 bases and 4 bases respectively, with 9 bases between them. The DNA for the CDR3 is TGTGCCAGCAGTGAGATAGGTGGCACTGAAGCTTTCTTT. Encoded protein: CASSEIGGTEAFF. The full variable domain, in which reference TRBV2 and TRBJ1-1 provide the parts outside the CDR3, is EPEVTQTPSHQVTQMGQEVILRCVPISNHLYFYWYRQILGQKVEFLVSFYNNEISEKSEIFDDQFSVERPDGSNFTLKIRSTKLEDSAMYFCASSEIGGTEAFFGQGTRLTVV.

The CDR3: CASRLAGGSYNEQFF. The CDR3 DNA reads TGTGCCAGCAGACTAGCGGGAGGGTCCTACAATGAGCAGTTCTTC. The chain uses TRBV27 and TRBJ2-1; TRBD2 matches 13 bases. This CDR3 is built from 15 residues. CDR1 is MNHEY, CDR2 SMNVEV, per germline (reference sequence). The ends lost 6 bases at V and 1 base at J; junction bases unmatched: 0.

The chain carries TRBV25-1 and TRBJ2-5; tentative D call: TRBD2 (7 bases). The CDR3 spans 15 residues. The germline V gene has CDR1 MGHDK and CDR2 SYGVNS. The V end was cut by 4 bases, the J end by 4 bases, with 16 bases between. CDR3 region: CASSGEGEGRETQYF. CDR3 bases: TGTGCCAGCAGTGGCGAGGGGGAGGGCCGAGAGACCCAGTACTTC. Supplemented by reference TRBV25-1 and TRBJ2-5, the full variable domain reads EADIYQTPRYLVIGTGKKITLECSQTMGHDKMYWYQQDPGMELHLIHYSYGVNSTEKGDLSSESTVSRIRTEHFPLTLESARPSHTSQYLCASSGEGEGRETQYFGPGTRLLVL.

This rearrangement joins TRBV11-3 to TRBJ1-3; no firm D call. The CDR3 is 12 amino acids. Trimming stripped 5 bases from V and 4 bases from J, with 6 bases between. Germline-derived CDR1 and CDR2 are SGHNT and YENEEA. The CDR3 nucleotides read TGTGCCAGCAGCCCGGGGGGAAACACCATATATTTT. Translated, it gives CASSPGGNTIYF.

The V call is TRBV4-1, the J call TRBJ1-1; D is unresolved. The CDR3 covers 16 residues. Germline CDR1 and CDR2: MGHRA and YSYEKL. Between the trimmed V and J ends, which lost 6 bases and 0 bases, there was a span of 17 bases. The CDR3 is CASRRGFEVMNTEAFF. In DNA, the CDR3 is TGCGCCAGCAGGCGGGGTTTTGAGGTCATGAACACTGAAGCTTTCTTT.

V is TRBV9 and J is TRBJ1-2, with a tentative D call TRBD1 (6 bases). CDR3 length: 14 residues. With 5 bases removed from V and 8 bases from J, the gap between germline ends came to 19 bases. Germline CDR1 SGDLS, CDR2 YYNGEE. The CDR3 region is CASRTLQGIGGYTF. CDR3 sequence (DNA): TGTGCCAGCAGGACCCTCCAGGGGATTGGGGGCTACACCTTC.

This chain links TRBV11-3 with TRBJ2-4; 8 bases map to TRBD1. The V and J ends lost 0 bases and 8 bases, in that order; junction bases with no gene match: 0. This CDR3 has 13 residues. Per the germline V gene, CDR1 is SGHNT and CDR2 is YENEEA. The CDR3 nucleotides read TGTGCCAGCAGCTTAGACAGGGGGCACATTCAGTACTTC. Encoded protein: CASSLDRGHIQYF.

The chain couples TRBV6-5 to TRBJ2-1; 10 bases are a match to TRBD2. This CDR3 contains 15 residues. J was trimmed by 0 bases and V by 8 bases; bases with no gene match: 4. Germline values: CDR1 MNHEY, CDR2 SVGAGI. The DNA for the CDR3 is TGTGCCAGCGCTATAGCGGGAGGCTCCTACAATGAGCAGTTCTTC. Its translation: CASAIAGGSYNEQFF.

This clone counts as medium-sized. The chain is built from TRBV6-5 and TRBJ1-5, with a tentative D call TRBD1 (6 bases). Germline V gives CDR1 MNHEY, CDR2 SVGAGI. This CDR3 is built from 16 residues. V dropped 3 bases and J dropped 0 bases, with 12 bases sitting between them. The CDR3 protein is CASSYTRGASNQPQHF. In DNA, the CDR3 is TGTGCCAGCAGTTATACTCGGGGGGCTAGCAATCAGCCCCAGCATTTT.

This clone came up a few times. The rearrangement joins TRBV7-9 to TRBJ2-5, with D perhaps given as TRBD1 or TRBD2 (5 bases each). In germline, CDR1 is SEHNR, CDR2 FQNEAQ (reference sequence). Trimming removed 5 bases at V and 1 base at J, with 14 bases between. This CDR3 region has 15 residues. In nucleotides, the CDR3 is TGTGCCAGCAGCCCCAAGGGGAGCGGCCAAGAGACCCAGTACTTC. Its protein product is CASSPKGSGQETQYF.

This chain links TRBV5-1 with TRBJ2-2, with 7 bases identical to TRBD2. Looked up from germline, CDR1 is SGHRS and CDR2 is YFSETQ. The CDR3 contains 17 residues. V lost 4 bases to trimming and J lost 1 base; unmatched junction nucleotides: 10. CDR3 protein: CASSPPAAGVNTGELFF. CDR3 nucleotide sequence: TGCGCCAGCAGCCCGCCCGCCGCGGGAGTGAACACCGGGGAGCTGTTTTTT. Full variable domain (remainder filled in from reference TRBV5-1 and TRBJ2-2): KAGVTQTPRYLIKTRGQQVTLSCSPISGHRSVSWYQQTPGQGLQFLFEYFSETQRNKGNFPGRFSGRQFSNSRSEMNVSTLELGDSALYLCASSPPAAGVNTGELFFGEGSRLTVL.

This clone was detected a few times. The chain couples TRBV19 to TRBJ2-1; D is uncertain. V was cut by 10 bases and J by 9 bases, with 13 bases left in between. The CDR3 length is 11 residues. Germline CDR1 LNHDA, CDR2 SQIVND (reference sequence). In nucleotides, the CDR3 is TGTGCCACCGCCGGTCAAGTTGAGCAGTTCTTC. Amino acid sequence: CATAGQVEQFF.

This clone is classed as large. This chain uses TRBV6-1 with TRBJ1-5, with D perhaps matching TRBD1 (5 bases). CDR3 size: 15 residues. V was trimmed by 6 bases and J by 0 bases, leaving 12 bases between them. In germline, CDR1 is MNHNS, CDR2 SASEGT. As DNA, the CDR3 is TGTGCCAGCAGCCACGGGACGGTTAGCAATCAGCCCCAGCATTTT. Translating gives CASSHGTVSNQPQHF.

This chain connects TRBV11-2 to TRBJ2-7, with D perhaps matching TRBD1 (6 bases). V lost 6 bases and J lost 0, with 12 bases in between. There are 14 residues in the CDR3. Per germline, CDR1 SGHAT and CDR2 FQNNGV. The CDR3 sequence is CASRFDRSSYEQYF. The CDR3 DNA reads as TGTGCCAGCAGATTCGACAGGAGCTCCTACGAGCAGTACTTC.

The V gene is TRBV2, the J gene TRBJ2-5; weak D call: TRBD2 (6 bases). Trimming shortened V by 6 bases and J by 5 bases, and 22 bases separated the two germline ends. CDR1 SNHLY and CDR2 FYNNEI come from the germline V gene. CDR3 length: 16 amino acids. In DNA form, the CDR3 reads TGTGCCAGCAGGGCTCGAGAGGCGGGACTGGGGGAGACCCAGTACTTC. It is translated as CASRAREAGLGETQYF. Filled out from reference TRBV2 and TRBJ2-5, the complete variable domain reads EPEVTQTPSHQVTQMGQEVILRCVPISNHLYFYWYRQILGQKVEFLVSFYNNEISEKSEIFDDQFSVERPDGSNFTLKIRSTKLEDSAMYFCASRAREAGLGETQYFGPGTRLLVL.

On this clone: The junction departs from germline at one end; a sequencing error may be responsible. The gene calls are TRBV7-7 and TRBJ2-5; the D gene is possibly TRBD2 (6 bases). CDR3 length: 15 amino acids. CDR1 and CDR2 from the germline V gene are SSHAT and FNYEAQ (reference sequence). The CDR3 sequence is CASSLLSGVEETQYF. CDR3 sequence (DNA): TGTGCTAGCAGCTTACTTTCGGGAGTGGAAGAGACCCAGTACTTC.

The chain recombines TRBV5-1 with TRBJ2-7; D is undetermined. Germline assignment: CDR1 SGHRS and CDR2 YFSETQ. The CDR3 totals 14 residues. Trimming cost V 0 bases and J 3 bases, with 10 bases left between them. The CDR3 nucleotides read TGCGCCAGCAGCTTGGAGGCAAGAGGCTACGAGCAGTACTTC. It encodes CASSLEARGYEQYF.

The genes are TRBV30 and TRBJ1-4; D is possibly TRBD1 (6 bases). The CDR3 contains 13 residues. Germline V gene data show CDR1 as GTSNPN and CDR2 as SVGIG (reference sequence). V lost 4 bases to trimming and J lost 8 bases, with 14 bases between them. The CDR3 protein is CAWTQGSAEKLFF. The CDR3 nucleotides read TGTGCCTGGACTCAGGGGTCAGCAGAAAAACTGTTTTTT.